One and the same sample provided the 14 T cell receptor beta chains below, sequenced in a study of response to subunit inactivated influenza vaccine. TCRdb reprocessed the RT-PCR reads via MiXCR and lists one record per CDR3 protein. The sample yields over 750,000 distinct CDR3 sequences, 21% seen once. The specimen comprised PBMCs from blood, sampled more than 4 days after vaccination. The receptor set was obtained from a man aged 50 to 59 who received an inactivated influenza vaccine.

This chain connects TRBV20-1 to TRBJ1-3; tentatively, D is TRBD1 (6 bases). The CDR3 loop spans 14 amino acids. The V end lost 4 bases, the J end lost 2 bases, and 12 bases lay between the germline ends. Germline-derived CDR1 and CDR2 are DFQATT and SNEGSKA (reference sequence). The CDR3 sequence: CSATTGFAGNTIYF. CDR3 nucleotides: TGCAGTGCTACTACAGGGTTTGCTGGAAACACCATATATTTT.

The chain is built from TRBV20-1 and TRBJ2-3, with 10 bases that match TRBD2. Germline CDR1 and CDR2: DFQATT and SNEGSKA (reference sequence). Losses at the gene ends were 6 bases for V and 0 bases for J; bases not matched to a gene: 9. CDR3 length equals 16 residues. The CDR3 DNA sequence: TGCAGTGCCAGATCGATAGCGGGGGGCAGCACAGATACGCAGTATTTT. It codes for CSARSIAGGSTDTQYF.

In this sample, this clonotype turned up a few times. The rearrangement links TRBV28 to TRBJ2-5; 8 nucleotides agree with TRBD2. This CDR3 is 15 amino acids long. The ends lost 3 bases at V and 2 bases at J; junction bases unmatched: 5. Germline CDR1 MDHEN, CDR2 SYDVKM. The CDR3 sequence: CASSFYTSGQETQYF. As DNA, the CDR3 is TGTGCCAGCAGTTTCTATACTAGCGGACAAGAGACCCAGTACTTC.

This clonotype was counted a single time. This chain connects TRBV30 to TRBJ1-1; D is unresolved. Per germline, CDR1 GTSNPN and CDR2 SVGIG (reference sequence). V was cut by 4 bases and J by 5 bases, with 14 bases left in between. This CDR3 spans 13 amino acids. The CDR3 nucleotides read TGTGCCTGGATAGCGGGTCCGGGGACTGAAGCTTTCTTT. This codes for CAWIAGPGTEAFF.

The J gene is TRBJ1-3, the V gene TRBV20-1; D gene uncertain. The CDR3 is 17 residues long. V was shortened by 1 base and J by 0 bases, with 16 bases between the two germline ends. In germline, CDR1 is DFQATT, CDR2 SNEGSKA (reference sequence). This chain's CDR3 is CSARGTGKDYSGNTIYF. CDR3 coding DNA: TGCAGTGCTAGAGGCACGGGAAAAGATTACTCTGGAAACACCATATATTTT.

The CDR3 DNA reads TGCGCCAGCAGCTTGGAGCTAGCGGAAGCCTACGAGCAGTACTTC. Its protein is CASSLELAEAYEQYF. V is TRBV5-1 and J is TRBJ2-7, with 7 bases lining up with TRBD2. The length of the CDR3 is 15 residues. The V gene end was trimmed by 0 bases and the J gene end by 2 bases; junction bases not matched to a gene: 5. The V gene's germline CDR1 is SGHRS and CDR2 YFSETQ.

The chain combines TRBV20-1 with TRBJ2-7, with TRBD1 as a possible D gene (5 bases). The length of the CDR3 is 16 residues. Trimming cost V 5 bases and J 3 bases, with 23 bases left between them. Germline V gene data show CDR1 as DFQATT and CDR2 as SNEGSKA (reference sequence). CDR3 nucleotide sequence: TGCAGTGCTGACACCAAAGGACGCGACAGAGACTACGAGCAGTACTTC. It translates to CSADTKGRDRDYEQYF.

The V and J genes are TRBV3-1 and TRBJ1-1; D remains ambiguous. CDR3 length: 15 residues. The V gene lost 1 base and the J gene lost 1 base, with 10 bases spanning the gap. Germline CDR1 LGHDT, CDR2 YNNKEL (reference sequence). CDR3 DNA: TGTGCCAGCAGCCAAGGCTGGTCGGAGAACACTGAAGCTTTCTTT. Its translation is CASSQGWSENTEAFF. The variable domain in full, completed from reference TRBV3-1 and TRBJ1-1, reads DTAVSQTPKYLVTQMGNDKSIKCEQNLGHDTMYWYKQDSKKFLKIMFSYNNKELIINETVPNRFSPKSPDKAHLNLHINSLELGDSAVYFCASSQGWSENTEAFFGQGTRLTVV.

This clonotype was observed a handful of times. The V and J genes are TRBV6-1 and TRBJ1-5, with a tentative D call TRBD1 (5 bases). Looked up from germline, CDR1 is MNHNS and CDR2 is SASEGT. The germline V and J ends were trimmed by 6 bases and 6 bases, with 12 bases remaining between them. There are 13 residues in the CDR3. In DNA form, the CDR3 reads TGTGCCAGCAGACCTTTTGGGGGTCAGCCCCAGCATTTT. It specifies CASRPFGGQPQHF.

This chain links TRBV6-2 or TRBV6-3 with TRBJ2-1, with 7 bases matching TRBD1. Germline V CDR1 and CDR2: MNHEY, SVGEGT. The V segment lost 2 bases and the J segment 3 bases; nucleotides outside the gene matches: 19. The CDR3 is 20 amino acids. The CDR3 region has the DNA TGTGCCAGCAGTTACCCTTCCAACCCCCAGGGACAGAAAAACTACAATGAGCAGTTCTTC. Its translation is CASSYPSNPQGQKNYNEQFF.

The genes are TRBV5-6 and TRBJ2-1, with 9 bases lining up with TRBD1. Germline CDR1 SGHDT, CDR2 YYEEEE. Trimming took 4 bases from V and 12 from J; bases not matched to a gene: 8. The CDR3 totals 13 residues. DNA for the CDR3: TGTGCCAGCAGCCGAAGACAGGGGGAAAGGCAGTTCTTC. It yields the protein CASSRRQGERQFF.

J is TRBJ1-5 and V is TRBV6-2 or TRBV6-3; D remains unclear. Trimming pared 5 bases from V and 0 bases from J, leaving 8 bases between. The germline V gene has CDR1 MNHEY and CDR2 SVGEGT. The CDR3 loop spans 14 amino acids. The CDR3 reads CASSGVYSNQPQHF. CDR3 DNA sequence: TGTGCCAGCAGTGGGGTCTATAGCAATCAGCCCCAGCATTTT.

The chain recombines TRBV7-9 with TRBJ2-7; possible D gene TRBD1, 5 bases. Germline CDR1 reads SEHNR; CDR2 reads FQNEAQ (reference sequence). V dropped 6 bases and J dropped 3 bases, with 12 bases sitting between them. The CDR3 has 13 amino acids. CDR3 protein: CASSRLGDYEQYF. The CDR3 bases are TGTGCCAGCAGTCGCTTAGGGGACTACGAGCAGTACTTC.

The chain links TRBV12-3 or TRBV12-4 to TRBJ1-2; no clear D. The CDR3 is 13 residues long. V lost 5 bases and J lost 4, with 11 bases in between. This CDR3 is CASSLSGTYGYTF. The CDR3 nucleotides are TGTGCCAGCAGTCTCTCAGGAACCTATGGCTACACCTTC.